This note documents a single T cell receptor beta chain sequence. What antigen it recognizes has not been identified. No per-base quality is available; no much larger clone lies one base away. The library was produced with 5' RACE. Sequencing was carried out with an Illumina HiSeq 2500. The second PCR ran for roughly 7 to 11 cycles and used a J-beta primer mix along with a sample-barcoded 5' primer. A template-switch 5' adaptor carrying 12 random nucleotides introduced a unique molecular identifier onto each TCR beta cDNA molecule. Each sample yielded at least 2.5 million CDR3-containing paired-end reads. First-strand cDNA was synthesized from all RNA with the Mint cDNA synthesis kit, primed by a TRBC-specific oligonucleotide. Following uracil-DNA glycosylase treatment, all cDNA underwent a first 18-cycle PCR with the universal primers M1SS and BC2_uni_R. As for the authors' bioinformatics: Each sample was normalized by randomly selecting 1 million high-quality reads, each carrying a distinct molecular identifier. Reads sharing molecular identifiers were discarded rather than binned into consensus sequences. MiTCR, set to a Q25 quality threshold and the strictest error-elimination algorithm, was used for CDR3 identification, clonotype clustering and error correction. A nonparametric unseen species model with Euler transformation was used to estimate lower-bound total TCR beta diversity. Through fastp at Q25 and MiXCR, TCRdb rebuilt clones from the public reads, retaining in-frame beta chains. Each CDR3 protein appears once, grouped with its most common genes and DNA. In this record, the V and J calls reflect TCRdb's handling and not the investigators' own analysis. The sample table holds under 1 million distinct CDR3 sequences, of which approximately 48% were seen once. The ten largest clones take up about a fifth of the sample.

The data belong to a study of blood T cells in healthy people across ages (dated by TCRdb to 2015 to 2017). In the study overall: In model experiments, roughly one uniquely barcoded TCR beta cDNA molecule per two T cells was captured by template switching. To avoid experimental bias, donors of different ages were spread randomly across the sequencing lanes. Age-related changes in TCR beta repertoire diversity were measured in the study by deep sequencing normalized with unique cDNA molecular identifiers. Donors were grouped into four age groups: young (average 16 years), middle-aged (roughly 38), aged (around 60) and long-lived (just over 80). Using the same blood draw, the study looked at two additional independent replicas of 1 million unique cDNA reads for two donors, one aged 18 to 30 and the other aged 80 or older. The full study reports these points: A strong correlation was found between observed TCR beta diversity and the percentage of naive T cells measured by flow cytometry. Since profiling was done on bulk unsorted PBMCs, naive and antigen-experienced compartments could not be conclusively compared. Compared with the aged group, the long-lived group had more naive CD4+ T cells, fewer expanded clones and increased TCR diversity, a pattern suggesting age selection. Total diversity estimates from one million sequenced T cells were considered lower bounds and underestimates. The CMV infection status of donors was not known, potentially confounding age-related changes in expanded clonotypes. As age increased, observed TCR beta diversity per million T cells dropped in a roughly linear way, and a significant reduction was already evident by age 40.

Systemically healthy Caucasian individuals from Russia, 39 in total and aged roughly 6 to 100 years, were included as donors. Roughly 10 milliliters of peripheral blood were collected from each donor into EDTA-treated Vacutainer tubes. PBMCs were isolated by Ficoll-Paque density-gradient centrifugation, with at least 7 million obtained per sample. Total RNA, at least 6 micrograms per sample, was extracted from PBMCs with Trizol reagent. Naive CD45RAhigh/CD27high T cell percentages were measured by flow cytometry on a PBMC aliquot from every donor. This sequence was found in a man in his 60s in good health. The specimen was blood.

CDR3 loop: CASKTGGITRGYTF. The DNA sequence follows: TGTGCCAGCAAGACAGGGGGCATCACGCGCGGCTACACCTTC. The chain joins TRBV6-1 to TRBJ1-2, and TRBD1 aligns with 10 junction nucleotides. The junction shows trimming of 7 bases on V and 8 bases on J, and the gene matches do not reach 10 bases of it. Taken from cysteine to phenylalanine, the CDR3 has 14 residues. Only the CDR3 region is kept as DNA, spanning 42 bases read in frame from base 1. The germline V gene provides CDR1 MNHNS and CDR2 SASEGT.